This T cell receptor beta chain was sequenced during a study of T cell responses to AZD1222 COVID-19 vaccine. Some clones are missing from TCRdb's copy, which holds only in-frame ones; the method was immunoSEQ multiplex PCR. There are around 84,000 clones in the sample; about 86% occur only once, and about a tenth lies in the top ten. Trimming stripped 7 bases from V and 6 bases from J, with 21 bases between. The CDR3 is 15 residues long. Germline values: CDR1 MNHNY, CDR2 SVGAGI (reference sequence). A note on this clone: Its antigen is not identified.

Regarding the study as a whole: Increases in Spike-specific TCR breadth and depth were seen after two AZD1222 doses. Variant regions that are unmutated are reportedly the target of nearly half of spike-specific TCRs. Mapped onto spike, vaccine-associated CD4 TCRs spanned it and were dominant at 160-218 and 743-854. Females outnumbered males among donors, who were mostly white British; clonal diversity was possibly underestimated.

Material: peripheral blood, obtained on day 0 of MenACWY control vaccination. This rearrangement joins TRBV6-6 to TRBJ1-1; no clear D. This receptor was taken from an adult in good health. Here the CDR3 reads CASTLPELGSPEAFF. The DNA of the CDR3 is TGTGCCAGCACCCTCCCGGAATTGGGGAGTCCTGAAGCTTTCTTT.